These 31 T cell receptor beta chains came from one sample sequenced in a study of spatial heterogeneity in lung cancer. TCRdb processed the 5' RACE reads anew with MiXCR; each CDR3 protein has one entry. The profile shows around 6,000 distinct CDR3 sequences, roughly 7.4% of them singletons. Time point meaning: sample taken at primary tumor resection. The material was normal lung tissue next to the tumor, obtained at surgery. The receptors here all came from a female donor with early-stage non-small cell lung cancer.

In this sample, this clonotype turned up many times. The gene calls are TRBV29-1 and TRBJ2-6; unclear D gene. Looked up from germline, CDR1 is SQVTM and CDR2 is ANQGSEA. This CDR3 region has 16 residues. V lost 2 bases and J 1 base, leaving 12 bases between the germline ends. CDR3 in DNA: TGCAGCGTTGAAACCGACCTGGGGTCTGGGGCCAACGTCCTGACTTTC. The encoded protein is CSVETDLGSGANVLTF. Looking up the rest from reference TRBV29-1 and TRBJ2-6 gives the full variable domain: SAVISQKPSRDICQRGTSLTIQCQVDSQVTMMFWYRQQPGQSLTLIATANQGSEATYESGFVIDKFPISRPNLTFSTLTVSNMSPEDSSIYLCSVETDLGSGANVLTFGAGSRLTVL.

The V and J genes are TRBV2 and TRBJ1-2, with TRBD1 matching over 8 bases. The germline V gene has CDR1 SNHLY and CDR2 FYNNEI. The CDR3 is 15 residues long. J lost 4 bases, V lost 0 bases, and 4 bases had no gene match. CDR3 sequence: CASSEAGQARYGYTF. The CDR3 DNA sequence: TGTGCCAGCAGTGAAGCGGGACAGGCCCGCTATGGCTACACCTTC. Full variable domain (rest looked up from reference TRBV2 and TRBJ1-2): EPEVTQTPSHQVTQMGQEVILRCVPISNHLYFYWYRQILGQKVEFLVSFYNNEISEKSEIFDDQFSVERPDGSNFTLKIRSTKLEDSAMYFCASSEAGQARYGYTFGSGTRLTVV.

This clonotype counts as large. Here the CDR3 reads CASAGGGSDTQYF. CDR3 in DNA: TGTGCCAGCGCCGGGGGGGGGTCAGATACGCAGTATTTT. This rearrangement joins TRBV6-5 to TRBJ2-3; 8 bases fit TRBD2. This CDR3 has 13 residues. The germline V gene encodes CDR1 MNHEY and CDR2 SVGAGI. V shed 8 bases and J 4 bases; nucleotides not matched to a gene: 5.

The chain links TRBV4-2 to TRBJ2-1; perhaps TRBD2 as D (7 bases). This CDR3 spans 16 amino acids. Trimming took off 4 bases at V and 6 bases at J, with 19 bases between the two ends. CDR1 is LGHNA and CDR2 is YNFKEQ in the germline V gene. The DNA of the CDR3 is TGTGCCAGCAGCCTCAACCGAGGGGGGGGGGGCAATGAGCAGTTCTTC. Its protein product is CASSLNRGGGGNEQFF.

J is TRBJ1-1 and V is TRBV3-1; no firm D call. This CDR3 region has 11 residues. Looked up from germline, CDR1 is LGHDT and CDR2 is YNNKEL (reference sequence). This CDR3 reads CERSQKTEAFF. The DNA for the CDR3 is TGTGAAAGAAGCCAAAAAACTGAAGCTTTCTTT. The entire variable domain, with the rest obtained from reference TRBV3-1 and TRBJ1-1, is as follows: DTAVSQTPKYLVTQMGNDKSIKCEQNLGHDTMYWYKQDSKKFLKIMFSYNNKELIINETVPNRFSPKSPDKAHLNLHINSLELGDSAVYFCERSQKTEAFFGQGTRLTVV.

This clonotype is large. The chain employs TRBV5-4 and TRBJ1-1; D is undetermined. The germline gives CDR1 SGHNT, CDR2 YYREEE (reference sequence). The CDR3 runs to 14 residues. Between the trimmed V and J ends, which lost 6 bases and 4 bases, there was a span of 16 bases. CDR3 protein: CASIPMGSATEAFF. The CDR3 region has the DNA TGTGCCAGCATCCCTATGGGTTCTGCCACTGAAGCTTTCTTT.

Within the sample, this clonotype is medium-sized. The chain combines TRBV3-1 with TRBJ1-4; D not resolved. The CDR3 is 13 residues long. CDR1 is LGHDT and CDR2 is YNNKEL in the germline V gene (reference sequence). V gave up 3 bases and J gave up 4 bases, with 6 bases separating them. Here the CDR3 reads CASSQGSNEKLFF. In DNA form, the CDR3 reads TGTGCCAGCAGCCAGGGGAGTAATGAAAAACTGTTTTTT.

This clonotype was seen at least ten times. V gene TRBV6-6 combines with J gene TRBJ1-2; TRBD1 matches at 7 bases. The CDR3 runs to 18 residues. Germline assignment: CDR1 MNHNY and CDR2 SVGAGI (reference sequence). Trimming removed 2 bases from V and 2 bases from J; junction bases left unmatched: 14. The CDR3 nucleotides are TGTGCCAGCAGTTACGCACCACGAGGAGGGGGCGGGAACTATGGCTACACCTTC. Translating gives CASSYAPRGGGGNYGYTF.

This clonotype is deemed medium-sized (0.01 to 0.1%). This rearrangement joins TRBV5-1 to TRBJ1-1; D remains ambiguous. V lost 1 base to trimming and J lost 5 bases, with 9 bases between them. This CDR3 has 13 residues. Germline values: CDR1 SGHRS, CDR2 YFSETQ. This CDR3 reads CASSLIEGTEAFF. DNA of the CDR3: TGCGCCAGCAGCTTGATTGAAGGTACTGAAGCTTTCTTT.

The CDR3 DNA reads TGCGCCAGCAGCTTGGAAGGGTCTTACACCGGGGAGCTGTTTTTT. This translates into CASSLEGSYTGELFF. The chain has TRBV5-1 and TRBJ2-2; D is uncertain. Trimming stripped 0 bases from V and 3 bases from J, with 9 bases between. Germline V gene lookup returns CDR1 SGHRS and CDR2 YFSETQ. CDR3 length: 15 residues.

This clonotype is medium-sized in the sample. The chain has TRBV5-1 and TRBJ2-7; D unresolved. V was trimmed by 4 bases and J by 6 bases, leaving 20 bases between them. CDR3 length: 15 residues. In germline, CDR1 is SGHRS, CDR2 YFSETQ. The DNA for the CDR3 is TGCGCCAGCAGCACCTTGGACGGATTCTCCCGCGAGCAGTACTTC. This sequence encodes CASSTLDGFSREQYF. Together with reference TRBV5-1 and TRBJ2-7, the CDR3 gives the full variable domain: KAGVTQTPRYLIKTRGQQVTLSCSPISGHRSVSWYQQTPGQGLQFLFEYFSETQRNKGNFPGRFSGRQFSNSRSEMNVSTLELGDSALYLCASSTLDGFSREQYFGPGTRLTVT.

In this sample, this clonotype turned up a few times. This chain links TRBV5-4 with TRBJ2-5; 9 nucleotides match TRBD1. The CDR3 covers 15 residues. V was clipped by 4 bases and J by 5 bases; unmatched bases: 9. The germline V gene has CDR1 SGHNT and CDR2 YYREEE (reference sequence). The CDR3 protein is CASSTTGGSGETQYF. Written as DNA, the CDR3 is TGTGCCAGCAGCACCACAGGGGGCTCGGGGGAGACCCAGTACTTC. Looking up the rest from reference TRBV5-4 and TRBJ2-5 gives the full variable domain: ETGVTQSPTHLIKTRGQQVTLRCSSQSGHNTVSWYQQALGQGPQFIFQYYREEENGRGNFPPRFSGLQFPNYSSELNVNALELDDSALYLCASSTTGGSGETQYFGPGTRLLVL.

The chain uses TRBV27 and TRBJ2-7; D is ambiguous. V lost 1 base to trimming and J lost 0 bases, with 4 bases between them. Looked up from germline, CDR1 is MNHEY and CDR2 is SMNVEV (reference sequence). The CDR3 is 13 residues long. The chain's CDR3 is CASSLYNSYEQYF. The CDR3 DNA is TGTGCCAGCAGTTTATACAACTCCTACGAGCAGTACTTC.

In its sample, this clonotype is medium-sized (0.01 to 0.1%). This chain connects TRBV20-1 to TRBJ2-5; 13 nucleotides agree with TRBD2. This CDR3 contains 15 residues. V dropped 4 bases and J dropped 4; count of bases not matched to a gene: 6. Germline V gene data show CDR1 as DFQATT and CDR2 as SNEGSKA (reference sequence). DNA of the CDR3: TGCAGTGCTACCGAACTAGCGGGGGGGCGAGAGACCCAGTACTTC. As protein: CSATELAGGRETQYF.

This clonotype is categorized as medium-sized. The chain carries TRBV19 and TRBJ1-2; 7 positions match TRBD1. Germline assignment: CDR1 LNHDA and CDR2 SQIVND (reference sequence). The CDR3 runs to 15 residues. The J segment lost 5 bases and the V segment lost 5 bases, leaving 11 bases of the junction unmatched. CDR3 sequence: CASSLHGQAGYGYTF. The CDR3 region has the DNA TGTGCCAGTAGTCTACACGGACAGGCTGGGTATGGCTACACCTTC.

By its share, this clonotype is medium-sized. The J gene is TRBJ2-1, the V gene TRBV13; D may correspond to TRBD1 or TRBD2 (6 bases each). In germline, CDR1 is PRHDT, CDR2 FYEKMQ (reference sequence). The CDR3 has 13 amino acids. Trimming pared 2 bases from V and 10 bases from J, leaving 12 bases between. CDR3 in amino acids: CASSLSGAGEQFF. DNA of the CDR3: TGTGCCAGCAGCTTATCGGGGGCCGGCGAGCAGTTCTTC.

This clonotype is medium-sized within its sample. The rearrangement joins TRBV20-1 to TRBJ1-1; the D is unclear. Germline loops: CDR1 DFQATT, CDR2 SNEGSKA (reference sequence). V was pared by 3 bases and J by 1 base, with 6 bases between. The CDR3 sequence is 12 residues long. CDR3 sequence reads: CSARKGNTEAFF. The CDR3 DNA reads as TGCAGTGCTAGGAAAGGGAACACTGAAGCTTTCTTT.

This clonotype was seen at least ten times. The CDR3 nucleotides read TGCGCCAGCAGCCCCGGGCTGAGAAAGACCCTTCGCTCTGGAAACACCATATATTTT. Amino acid sequence: CASSPGLRKTLRSGNTIYF. This sequence joins TRBV5-1 and TRBJ1-3; D unclear. The germline V gene encodes CDR1 SGHRS and CDR2 YFSETQ. Trimming cost V 4 bases and J 0 bases, with 23 bases left between them. This CDR3 has 19 residues.

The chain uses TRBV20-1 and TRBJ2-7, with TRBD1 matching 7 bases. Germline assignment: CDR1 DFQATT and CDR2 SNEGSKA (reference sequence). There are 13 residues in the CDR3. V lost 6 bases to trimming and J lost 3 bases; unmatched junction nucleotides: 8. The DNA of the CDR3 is TGCAGTGCGGATCGGGACAGCCACTACGAGCAGTACTTC. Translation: CSADRDSHYEQYF.

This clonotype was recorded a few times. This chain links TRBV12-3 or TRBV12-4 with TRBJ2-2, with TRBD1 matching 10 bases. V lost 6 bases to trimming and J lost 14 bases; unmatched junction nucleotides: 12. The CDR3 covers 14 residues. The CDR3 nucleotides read TGTGCCAGCAGGCCCGGGACAGGGGAGGCGGTCCTGTTTTTT. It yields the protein CASRPGTGEAVLFF.

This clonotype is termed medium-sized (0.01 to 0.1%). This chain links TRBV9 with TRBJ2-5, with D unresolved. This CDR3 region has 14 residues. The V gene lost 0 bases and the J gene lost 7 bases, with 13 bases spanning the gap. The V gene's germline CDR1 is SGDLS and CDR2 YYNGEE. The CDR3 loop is CASSVGLEGWTQYF. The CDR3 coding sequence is TGTGCCAGCAGCGTAGGACTTGAAGGCTGGACCCAGTACTTC.

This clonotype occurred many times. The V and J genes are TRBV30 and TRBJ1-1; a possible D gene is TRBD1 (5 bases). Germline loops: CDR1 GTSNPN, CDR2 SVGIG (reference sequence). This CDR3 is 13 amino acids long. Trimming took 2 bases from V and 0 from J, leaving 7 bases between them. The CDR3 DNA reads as TGTGCCTGGAGTCAGGGCTTGAACACTGAAGCTTTCTTT. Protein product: CAWSQGLNTEAFF.

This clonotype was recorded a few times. The CDR3 region is CASSYSRGYNEQFF. The CDR3, as DNA: TGTGCCAGCAGTTACTCGAGGGGTTACAATGAGCAGTTCTTC. This chain links TRBV6-6 with TRBJ2-1; perhaps D is TRBD1 or TRBD2 (5 bases each). This CDR3 is 14 amino acids long. The V gene lost 0 bases and the J gene lost 4 bases, with 7 bases spanning the gap. The V gene's germline CDR1 is MNHNY and CDR2 SVGAGI (reference sequence).

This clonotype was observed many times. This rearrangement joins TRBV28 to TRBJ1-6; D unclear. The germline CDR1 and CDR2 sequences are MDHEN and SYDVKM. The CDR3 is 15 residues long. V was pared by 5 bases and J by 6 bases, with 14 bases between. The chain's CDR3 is CASSLSPTLNSPLHF. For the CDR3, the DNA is TGTGCCAGCAGTCTCAGTCCTACTCTTAATTCACCCCTCCACTTT. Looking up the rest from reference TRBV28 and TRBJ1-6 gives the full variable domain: DVKVTQSSRYLVKRTGEKVFLECVQDMDHENMFWYRQDPGLGLRLIYFSYDVKMKEKGDIPEGYSVSREKKERFSLILESASTNQTSMYLCASSLSPTLNSPLHFGNGTRLTVT.

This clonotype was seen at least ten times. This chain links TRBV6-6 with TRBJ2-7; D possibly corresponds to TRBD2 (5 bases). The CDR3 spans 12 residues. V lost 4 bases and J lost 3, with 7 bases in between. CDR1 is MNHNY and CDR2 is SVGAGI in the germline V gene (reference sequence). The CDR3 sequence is CASSSGIYEQYF. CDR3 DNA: TGTGCCAGCAGTTCGGGGATCTACGAGCAGTACTTC.

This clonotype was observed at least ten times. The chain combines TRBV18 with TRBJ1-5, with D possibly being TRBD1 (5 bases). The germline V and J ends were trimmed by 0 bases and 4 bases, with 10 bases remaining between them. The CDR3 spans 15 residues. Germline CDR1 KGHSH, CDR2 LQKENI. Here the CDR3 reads CASSPPGPRNQPQHF. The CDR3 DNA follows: TGTGCCAGCTCACCACCGGGACCCCGGAATCAGCCCCAGCATTTT.

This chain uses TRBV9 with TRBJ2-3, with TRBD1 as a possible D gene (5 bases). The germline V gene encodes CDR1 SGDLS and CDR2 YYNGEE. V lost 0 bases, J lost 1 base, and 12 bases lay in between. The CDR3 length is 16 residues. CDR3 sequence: CASSVVGQGRTDTQYF. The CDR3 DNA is TGTGCCAGCAGCGTAGTGGGCCAGGGTCGCACAGATACGCAGTATTTT.

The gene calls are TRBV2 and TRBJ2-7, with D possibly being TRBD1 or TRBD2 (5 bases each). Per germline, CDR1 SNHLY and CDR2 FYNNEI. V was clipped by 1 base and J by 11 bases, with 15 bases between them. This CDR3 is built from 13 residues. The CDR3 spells CASSEVAVGEEYF. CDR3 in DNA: TGTGCCAGCAGTGAAGTCGCCGTGGGGGAAGAGTACTTC.

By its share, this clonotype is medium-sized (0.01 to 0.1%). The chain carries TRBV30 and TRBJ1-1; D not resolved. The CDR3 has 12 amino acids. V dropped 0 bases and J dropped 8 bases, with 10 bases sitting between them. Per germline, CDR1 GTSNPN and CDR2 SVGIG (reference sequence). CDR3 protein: CAWSVKGSEAFF. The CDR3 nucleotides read TGTGCCTGGAGTGTAAAAGGGTCCGAAGCTTTCTTT.

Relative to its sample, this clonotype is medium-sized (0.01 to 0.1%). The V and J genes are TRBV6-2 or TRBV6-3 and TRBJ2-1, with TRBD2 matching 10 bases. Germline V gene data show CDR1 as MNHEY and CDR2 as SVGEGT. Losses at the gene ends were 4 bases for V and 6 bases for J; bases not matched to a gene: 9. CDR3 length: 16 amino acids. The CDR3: CASSSLPSGGTNEQFF. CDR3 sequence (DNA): TGTGCCAGCAGTTCACTCCCTAGCGGGGGAACCAATGAGCAGTTCTTC.

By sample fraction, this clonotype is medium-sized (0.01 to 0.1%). CDR3 residues: CASSLPPRGSAGELFF. The CDR3 DNA follows: TGTGCCAGCAGCCTCCCACCCAGGGGGTCGGCCGGGGAGCTGTTTTTT. This chain links TRBV6-6 with TRBJ2-2; 7 bases align to TRBD1. Germline values: CDR1 MNHNY, CDR2 SVGAGI (reference sequence). V lost 6 bases and J lost 6; bases outside the gene matches: 13. This CDR3 has 16 residues.